The clone carrying this T cell receptor beta chain was picked up one time. The data were produced by immunoSEQ multiplex PCR, yet TCRdb's version contains in-frame clones alone and is incomplete. The table includes about 330,000 clones, about 87% detected once. V lost 0 bases to trimming and J lost 2 bases, with 6 bases between them. The CDR3 length is 14 residues. Germline V gene sequence: CDR1 MNHEY, CDR2 SVGEGT. The data stem from a study of blood T cell repertoires in COVID-19. The sequence came from a man aged 30-40 years with COVID-19, enrolled during active disease. Sequencing was carried out using peripheral blood. The V and J genes are TRBV6-2 or TRBV6-3 and TRBJ2-3; D uncertain. CDR3 nucleotide sequence: TGTGCCAGCAGTTACTCACAGCACACAGATACGCAGTATTTT. Translation gives CASSYSQHTDTQYF.